The clone carrying this T cell receptor (beta chain) has just a few counts. What it binds is not known. The data were obtained in a study of beta chain features in type 1 diabetes. Study results and limitations: cDNA sequencing could over-represent cells with high TCR expression.

Isolated RNA was reverse transcribed in full, so expressed TCRB transcripts were sequenced. This table comes from immunoSEQ multiplex PCR, and its TCRdb copy is limited to in-frame clones, with some not included. The repertoire consists of 450,000 to 550,000 clones, with approximately 31% occurring once and the leading ten covering about 0.06%. Trimming removed 3 bases from V and 1 base from J, with 6 bases in between. CDR1 SEHNR and CDR2 FQNEAQ come from the germline V gene (reference sequence). The CDR3 covers 13 residues. Cell sorting via CD45RO/CCR7/CD25/CD127/CD95/CD27 was performed to obtain CD4+ naive, central memory, regulatory and stem cell-like memory cells.

The sequencing input was naive CD4+ T cells from blood. The source of this sequence is a man aged 18 to 29 in good health. The chain recombines TRBV7-9 with TRBJ1-1; no firm D call. CDR3 sequence (DNA): TGTGCCAGCAGCTTGAACGGGAACACTGAAGCTTTCTTT. It encodes CASSLNGNTEAFF.